This TCR beta chain derives from a study of cytomegalovirus exposure and HLA in healthy donors. In regard to this clone: Its antigen remains unknown.

In germline, CDR1 is SGHKS, CDR2 YYEKEE (reference sequence). This CDR3 is 16 amino acids long. V dropped 4 bases and J dropped 4 bases, with 18 bases sitting between them. The PCR ran on 60 Vbeta and 13 Jbeta primers. Data came from immunoSEQ multiplex PCR; TCRdb stores just in-frame clones and leaves some out. The table lists over 150,000 clones, about four fifths of them singletons. Despite likely unrecorded immune exposures, the donors were nominally healthy at the time of sampling. The study, taken as a whole, reports: When a later analysis compared HLA-associated TCR beta chains with equally common others, the HLA-associated chains turned out to be more clonally expanded and to have lower generation probabilities. Exclusion as indistinguishable affected some V segments, including TRBV6-2 and TRBV6-3.

The receptor was isolated from a man aged 18 to 30 in good health and CMV-seronegative. Sequencing was performed on PBMCs. The chain uses TRBV5-5 and TRBJ1-5, with D perhaps matching TRBD1 (5 bases). For the CDR3, the DNA is TGTGCCAGCAGCGCCGCCGACCGGGACTGGAATCAGCCCCAGCATTTT. Translation gives CASSAADRDWNQPQHF. Full variable domain (outside the CDR3, taken from reference TRBV5-5 and TRBJ1-5): DAGVTQSPTHLIKTRGQQVTLRCSPISGHKSVSWYQQVLGQGPQFIFQYYEKEERGRGNFPDRFSARQFPNYSSELNVNALLLGDSALYLCASSAADRDWNQPQHFGDGTRLSIL.